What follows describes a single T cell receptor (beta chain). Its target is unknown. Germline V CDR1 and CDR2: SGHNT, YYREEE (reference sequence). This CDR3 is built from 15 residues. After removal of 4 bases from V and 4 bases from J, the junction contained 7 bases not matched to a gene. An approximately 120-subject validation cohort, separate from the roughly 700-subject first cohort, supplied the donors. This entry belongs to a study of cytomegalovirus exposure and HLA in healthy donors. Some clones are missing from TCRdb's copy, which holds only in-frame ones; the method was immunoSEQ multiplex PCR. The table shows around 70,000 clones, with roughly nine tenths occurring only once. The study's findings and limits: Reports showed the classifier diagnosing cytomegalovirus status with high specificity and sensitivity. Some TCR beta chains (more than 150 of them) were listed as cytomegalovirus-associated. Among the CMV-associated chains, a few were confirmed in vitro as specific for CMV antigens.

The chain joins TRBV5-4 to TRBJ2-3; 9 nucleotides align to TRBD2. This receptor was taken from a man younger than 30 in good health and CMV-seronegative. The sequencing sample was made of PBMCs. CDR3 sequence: CASSRRTSVPDTQYF. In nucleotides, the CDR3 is TGTGCCAGCAGCCGGCGGACTAGCGTCCCAGATACGCAGTATTTT.